At least ten counts were recorded for the clone carrying this T cell receptor beta chain. Its antigen is not identified. The data belong to a study of CD8 T cells in ankylosing spondylitis. Quantitative barcoded 5'-RACE was used to prepare TCR beta libraries. TCRdb analysed the 5' RACE reads with MiXCR anew, one entry per CDR3 protein. This table holds approximately 240,000 distinct CDR3 sequences, 20% to 30% found once. Points from the study as a whole: Characteristic, it appeared, of ankylosing spondylitis blood was a TCR beta motif of several highly homologous variants.

This sequence was found in a male donor with ankylosing spondylitis or in good health (not recorded which). Sequenced: blood, either unsorted or a sorted T cell fraction (not recorded which).

Here the CDR3 DNA reads TGCGCCAGCAGCTTGGGACAGGCGAACACTGAAGCTTTCTTT. Residues: CASSLGQANTEAFF. The chain employs TRBV5-1 and TRBJ1-1; tentatively, D is TRBD1 (6 bases). This CDR3 region has 14 residues. The V and J ends lost 0 bases and 1 base respectively, with 7 bases between them. The germline V gene encodes CDR1 SGHRS and CDR2 YFSETQ.